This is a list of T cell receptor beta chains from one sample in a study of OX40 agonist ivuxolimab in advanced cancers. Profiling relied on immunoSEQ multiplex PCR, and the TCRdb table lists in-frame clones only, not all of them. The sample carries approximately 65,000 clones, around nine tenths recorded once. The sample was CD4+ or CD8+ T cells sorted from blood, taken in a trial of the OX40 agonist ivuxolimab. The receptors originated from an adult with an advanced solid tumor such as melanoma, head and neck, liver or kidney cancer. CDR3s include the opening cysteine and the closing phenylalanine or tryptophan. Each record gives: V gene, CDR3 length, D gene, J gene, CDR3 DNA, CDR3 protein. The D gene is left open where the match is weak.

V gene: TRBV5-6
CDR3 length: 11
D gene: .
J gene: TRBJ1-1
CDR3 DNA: TGTGCCAGCAGACTTAGGGCTGAAGCTTTCTTT
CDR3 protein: CASRLRAEAFF

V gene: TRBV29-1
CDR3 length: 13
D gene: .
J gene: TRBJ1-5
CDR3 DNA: TGCAGCGTTGGAGGAGGAGGCGGTCAGCCCCAGCATTTT
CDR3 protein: CSVGGGGGQPQHF

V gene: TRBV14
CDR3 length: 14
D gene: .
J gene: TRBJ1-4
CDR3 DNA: TGTGCCAGCAGTCTTACAGGGTTTGGTGAAAAACTGTTTTTT
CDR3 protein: CASSLTGFGEKLFF

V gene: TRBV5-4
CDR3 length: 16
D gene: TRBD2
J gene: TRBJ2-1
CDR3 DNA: TGTGCCAGCAGCCCGGGGCTAGCGGGGGGACTCAATGAGCAGTTCTTC
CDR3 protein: CASSPGLAGGLNEQFF

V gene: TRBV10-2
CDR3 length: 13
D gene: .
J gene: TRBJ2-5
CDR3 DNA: TGCGCCAGCTTGGGCGAGGGCGGTGAGACCCAGTACTTC
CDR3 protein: CASLGEGGETQYF

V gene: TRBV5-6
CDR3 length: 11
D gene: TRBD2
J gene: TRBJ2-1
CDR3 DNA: TGTGCCAGCAGCTTGGGGACTAGCGGGCTCTTC
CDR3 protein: CASSLGTSGLF

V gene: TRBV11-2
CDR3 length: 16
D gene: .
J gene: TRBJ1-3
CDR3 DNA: TGTGCCAGCAGCTACCGGACAAGGCCCTCTGGAAACACCATATATTTT
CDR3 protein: CASSYRTRPSGNTIYF

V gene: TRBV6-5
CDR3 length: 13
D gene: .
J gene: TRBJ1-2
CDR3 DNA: TGTGCCAGCAGCCGCGGACAAAGATATGGCTACACCTTC
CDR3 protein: CASSRGQRYGYTF

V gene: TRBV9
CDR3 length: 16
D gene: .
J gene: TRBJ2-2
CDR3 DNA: TGTGCCAGCAGCGTAGTTCCGGGGACGGGCGCCGGGGAGCTGTTTTTT
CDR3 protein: CASSVVPGTGAGELFF

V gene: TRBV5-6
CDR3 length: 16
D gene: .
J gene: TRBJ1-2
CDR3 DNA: TGTGCCAGCAGCTTGGCAGGACATACAGTGCCCTATGGCTACACCTTC
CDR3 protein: CASSLAGHTVPYGYTF

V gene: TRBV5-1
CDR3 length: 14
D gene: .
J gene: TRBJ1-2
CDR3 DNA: TGCGCCAGCAGCTTCCTGTTGACCGGTGGTGGCTACACCTTC
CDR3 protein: CASSFLLTGGGYTF